The rows below give T cell receptor beta chains drawn from one sample of a study of T cell repertoires in cytomegalovirus infection. TCRdb reprocessed the reads via MiXCR and lists one record per CDR3 protein. The sample lists 450,000 to 650,000 distinct CDR3 sequences; just under 40% were seen once. The antigens these receptors bind are not known. The sample in question was cultured PBMCs, obtained from culture after CMV antigen stimulation. Receptors were obtained from a human donor in good health (CMV status not recorded). Some clones in this sample may be carry-over from other donors' samples. Both conserved end residues are part of each CDR3. The D gene is left open where the match is weak. Not every row has a clone size; where given, it reads once, few, many or a size class.

D	J	size	V	DNA	CDR3
TRBD2	TRBJ2-7	NA	TRBV7-2	TGTGCCAGCAGCTCGGGAGGGGGGAAGTCCTACGAGCAGTACTTC	CASSSGGGKSYEQYF
TRBD2	TRBJ2-7	few	TRBV12-3/TRBV12-4	TGTGCCAGCAGTTTAGGGGAGGGAGGCCGGGACGAGCAGTACTTC	CASSLGEGGRDEQYF
NA	TRBJ2-3	few	TRBV12-5	TGTGCTAGTGGTTACCCGACCCCGGGGGGCACAGATACGCAGTATTTT	CASGYPTPGGTDTQYF
NA	TRBJ1-6	few	TRBV7-9	TGTGCCAGCAGCCCCGGACGGAGCTCCTATAATTCACCCCTCCACTTT	CASSPGRSSYNSPLHF
NA	TRBJ2-2	few	TRBV2	TGTGCCAGCAGGGGGGTCGGGACCGGGGAGCTGTTTTTT	CASRGVGTGELFF
TRBD1	TRBJ1-2	many	TRBV7-2	TGTGCCAGCAGCTTAGTAGGGACAGGGGTATTCTATGGCTACACCTTC	CASSLVGTGVFYGYTF
NA	TRBJ2-5	many	TRBV7-2	TGTGCCAGCAGCTCCGGGCCACAAGAGACCCAGTACTTC	CASSSGPQETQYF
TRBD1	TRBJ2-5	NA	TRBV2	TGTGCCAGCAGGGGGACAGGTTCCGAGACCCAGTACTTC	CASRGTGSETQYF
NA	TRBJ1-6	few	TRBV20-1	TGCAGTGCTAGAATAATGGGGGCTACCAACAATTCACCCCTCCACTTT	CSARIMGATNNSPLHF
NA	TRBJ2-7	NA	TRBV7-8	TGTGCCAGCAGCCAGGACACAAGCTCCTACGAGCAGTACTTC	CASSQDTSSYEQYF
NA	TRBJ1-4	NA	TRBV28	TGTGCCAGCAGTTTATTTGGGGGCGCTGAGGAAAAACTGTTTTTT	CASSLFGGAEEKLFF
NA	TRBJ1-6	few	TRBV20-1	TGCAGTGCTAGAAGGGTAGCCCGGGGTAATTCACCCCTCCACTTT	CSARRVARGNSPLHF
NA	TRBJ1-5	NA	TRBV5-3	TGTGCCAGAAGCTTGCGGTGCGGGGGGGGTCAGCCCCAGCATTTT	CARSLRCGGGQPQHF
NA	TRBJ2-1	NA	TRBV4-1	TGCGCCAGCAGCCAAGACAGCGAGCAGTTCTTC	CASSQDSEQFF
NA	TRBJ2-3	NA	TRBV6-5	TGTGCCAGCAGCCCAACTTGGGAAGCAGATACGCAGTATTTT	CASSPTWEADTQYF
NA	TRBJ2-2	few	TRBV29-1	TGCAGCGTTGGGTACACTAGGCCCGGGGAGCTGTTTTTT	CSVGYTRPGELFF
NA	TRBJ2-3	NA	TRBV10-3	TGTGCCATCAGTGCGGGGCTAGTTCGGGCAGATACGCAGTATTTT	CAISAGLVRADTQYF
TRBD2	TRBJ2-3	NA	TRBV6-1	TGTGCCAGCAGTGCAACTAGCGGGAGGACCACAGATACGCAGTATTTT	CASSATSGRTTDTQYF
TRBD1	TRBJ2-5	NA	TRBV2	TGTGCCAGCAGACTCGACAGGGAAGAGACCCAGTACTTC	CASRLDREETQYF
NA	TRBJ2-3	NA	TRBV7-2	TGTGCCAGCAGCTTAGAGCTCCTGGTAGTCTTGGCAGATACGCAGTATTTT	CASSLELLVVLADTQYF
TRBD2	TRBJ2-1	NA	TRBV6-1	TGTGCCAGCATGATAGCGGGGGGCTCCTACAATGAGCAGTTCTTC	CASMIAGGSYNEQFF
TRBD2	TRBJ2-1	NA	TRBV5-5	TGTGCCAGCAGCTCCTCCCGGACTAGCCGAAACAATGAGCAGTTCTTC	CASSSSRTSRNNEQFF
NA	TRBJ2-4	NA	TRBV4-1	TGCGCCAGCAGCCAAGGGGGTCGGTTAGCCAAAAACATTCAGTACTTC	CASSQGGRLAKNIQYF
NA	TRBJ2-3	NA	TRBV7-2	TGTGCCAGCAGCCGGATAGACGCAGATACGCAGTATTTT	CASSRIDADTQYF
NA	TRBJ1-1	NA	TRBV4-2	TGTGCCAGCAGCCAAGAAAGGGCTGTGAACACTGAAGCTTTCTTT	CASSQERAVNTEAFF
TRBD1	TRBJ2-3	NA	TRBV11-3	TGTGCCAGCAGCTTAGACTCGGGACAGGGTCCAGATACGCAGTATTTT	CASSLDSGQGPDTQYF
NA	TRBJ2-3	few	TRBV20-1	TGCAGTGCTAGAGTCCGGGGGAGAGGCACAGATACGCAGTATTTT	CSARVRGRGTDTQYF
TRBD2	TRBJ2-2	NA	TRBV6-2/TRBV6-3	TGTGCCAGCAGCCCGAGGGTCACTAGCGGCAGAAGGCCTGGGGAGCTGTTTTTT	CASSPRVTSGRRPGELFF
TRBD2	TRBJ2-1	NA	TRBV7-2	TGTGCCAGCAGCTCCCCTAGCGGGAGGGCAATAAATGAGCAGTTCTTC	CASSSPSGRAINEQFF
NA	TRBJ2-2	NA	TRBV11-1	TGTGCCAGCAGCTCCCACCGTACCGGGGAGCTGTTTTTT	CASSSHRTGELFF
NA	TRBJ1-6	NA	TRBV28	TGTGCCAGCGCGCCTAGGGGGTTTATCTCACCCCTCCACTTT	CASAPRGFISPLHF